Below, 8 T cell receptor beta chains from the same sample are listed, as sequenced in a study of neoadjuvant anti-PD-1 for oral cavity cancer. Produced via immunoSEQ multiplex PCR; TCRdb's table is partial and in-frame only. The sample carries more than 10,000 clones, approximately 66% recorded once. The material sequenced was PBMCs, taken before nivolumab (anti-PD-1) treatment. These receptors came from a person aged 35-80 years with oral cavity squamous cell carcinoma.

This clone was recorded only once. As DNA, the CDR3 is TGCGCCAGCAGCTTGGGACAGCCCACTGAAGCTTTCTTT. Its translation is CASSLGQPTEAFF. The chain uses TRBV5-1 and TRBJ1-1; D might be TRBD1 (5 bases). The V gene's germline CDR1 is SGHRS and CDR2 YFSETQ. This CDR3 comprises 13 residues. The V end was cut by 0 bases, the J end by 4 bases, with 7 bases between.

V is TRBV28 and J is TRBJ1-1, with D tentatively TRBD1 (5 bases). The CDR3 is 13 residues long. Per the germline V gene, CDR1 is MDHEN and CDR2 is SYDVKM. V lost 7 bases and J lost 6, with 15 bases in between. The CDR3 nucleotides read TGTGCCAGCACCCGGGGGGGAGGGGCTGAAGCTTTCTTT. It specifies CASTRGGGAEAFF. Looking up the rest from reference TRBV28 and TRBJ1-1 gives the full variable domain: DVKVTQSSRYLVKRTGEKVFLECVQDMDHENMFWYRQDPGLGLRLIYFSYDVKMKEKGDIPEGYSVSREKKERFSLILESASTNQTSMYLCASTRGGGAEAFFGQGTRLTVV.

This clone has more than one count but fewer than ten. The chain recombines TRBV11-2 with TRBJ2-1; D ambiguous. The V and J ends lost 0 bases and 6 bases respectively, with 9 bases between them. CDR1 SGHAT and CDR2 FQNNGV come from the germline V gene. This CDR3 has 14 residues. The CDR3 reads CASSLDPRSNEQFF. The CDR3 nucleotides read TGTGCCAGCAGCTTAGATCCTAGGAGCAATGAGCAGTTCTTC.

The chain employs TRBV6-5 and TRBJ1-1; TRBD1 matches at 7 bases. Germline loops: CDR1 MNHEY, CDR2 SVGAGI. J gave up 5 bases and V 5 bases, and 2 bases lay outside the gene matches. The CDR3 sequence is 12 residues long. CDR3 amino acids: CASSNRGTEAFF. The DNA for the CDR3 is TGTGCCAGCAGTAACAGGGGAACTGAAGCTTTCTTT.

The chain combines TRBV2 with TRBJ2-1, with 7 bases aligning to TRBD2. CDR1 and CDR2 (germline): SNHLY, FYNNEI. Trimming removed 3 bases from V and 7 bases from J; junction bases left unmatched: 9. The CDR3 has 15 residues. The CDR3 sequence is CASSEKGLGRNEQFF. CDR3 in DNA: TGTGCCAGCAGTGAGAAAGGACTAGGAAGAAATGAGCAGTTCTTC.

The chain carries TRBV5-1 and TRBJ2-2; D is uncertain. The germline gives CDR1 SGHRS, CDR2 YFSETQ. Trimming removed 0 bases from V and 6 bases from J, with 6 bases in between. The CDR3 covers 13 residues. The CDR3 DNA reads as TGCGCCAGCAGCTTGGGGACGGCCGGGGAGCTGTTTTTT. This gives the protein CASSLGTAGELFF.

This chain joins TRBV18 and TRBJ1-1; D perhaps matches TRBD1 (5 bases). V lost 5 bases and J 0 bases, leaving 16 bases between the germline ends. The CDR3 extends over 16 amino acids. In germline, CDR1 is KGHSH, CDR2 LQKENI. The CDR3 sequence is CASSVASGTVNTEAFF. CDR3 in DNA: TGTGCCAGCTCAGTCGCCTCCGGGACGGTGAACACTGAAGCTTTCTTT.

This chain joins TRBV5-5 and TRBJ1-1; no clear D gene. This CDR3 has 13 residues. Germline lookup yields CDR1 SGHKS and CDR2 YYEKEE (reference sequence). The ends were cut back, 1 base at V and 7 bases at J, with 11 bases in the middle. The CDR3 sequence is CASSLSWKGEAFF. CDR3 nucleotides: TGTGCCAGCAGCTTGTCGTGGAAAGGTGAAGCTTTCTTT.